This paragraph covers one T cell receptor beta chain sequence. This clone is termed medium-sized (0.01 to 0.1%). The specificity of this receptor is unknown. No qualities accompany the bases; no much larger clone lies one base away. On a MiSeq, deep resolution sequencing aimed for a depth between 1 in 1 million and 1 in 200,000 T cells, with each clonotype covered roughly 10x on average. TCR beta libraries were generated with the immunoSEQ hsTCRB Kit. Processing in the source paper ran as follows. ImmunoSEQ Data Assistant and ImmunoSEQ Analyzer were used for data analysis, and V, D and J genes were assigned according to IMGT definitions. Clonality, which ranges from 0 to 1, was calculated as one minus the normalized Shannon entropy of productive rearrangement frequencies. Public clonotype analysis was restricted to overrepresented clonotypes comprising at least 0.05% of each patient's repertoire. About 13 age-matched healthy donor repertoires from immuneACCESS were used as controls for clonality. The immuneACCESS repertoire file appears here via TCRdb, limited to in-frame rearrangements. These files lack a portion of the clones; in checked studies, under half of the deficit traces to unresolved V genes, and the cause of the others is not known. D and trimming come from the DNA, and the V and J calls and clone size come from that table. The sample table holds approximately 190,000 clones, of which more than 65% were seen once. Roughly 5.9% of the sample lies in the top ten.

This sample is part of a study of cytotoxic CD8 clonotypes in ibrutinib-treated CLL listed by TCRdb under 2021. With regard to the full study: The cohort included about 15 treatment-naive and approximately twelve relapsed/refractory patients; some 18 were IGHV unmutated. An average of approximately 260,000 productive templates and 94,082 productive rearrangements was obtained per sample. Cryopreserved peripheral blood mononuclear cells were collected at three points: before therapy, at response, and at either sustained remission or disease progression. Longitudinal samples were obtainable from about 30% of the roughly 90 participants in the trial. Responses were partial in around 24 patients and complete in 2; after median around 65 months follow-up, about 14 stayed in remission and roughly twelve progressed. Every remission and progressive disease sample was obtained while ibrutinib was still being received by the patients. Response samples were taken after a median of approximately 13 months on treatment, ranging from roughly 6 to 36 months. The research as a whole found: Sampling times were not matched between patients in sustained remission and patients whose disease was progressing, and lymph node repertoires were not examined. Public clonotypes were rare and either shrank or stayed stable during treatment, and the rise in clonality at ibrutinib response reflected expansion of private clonotypes. At ibrutinib response clonality went up, during sustained remission it held steady, and at progression it dropped back toward baseline. Baseline clonality was found to be higher than that of age-matched healthy donors and was strongly correlated with circulating CD8+ T-cell counts.

At the junction V is shortened by 2 bases and J by 3 bases, with 5 bases in between. Including cysteine and phenylalanine, the CDR3 has 13 amino acids. Kept here is only the CDR3 DNA, which spans 39 bases and is read in frame from base 1. Per the germline V gene, MNHEY is the CDR1 and SVGAGI is the CDR2. Read against the paper, the sample's time point label means: approximately 11 months on ibrutinib. For TCR beta library preparation, 1.5 to 2 micrograms of genomic DNA was extracted from cryopreserved PBMCs. Longitudinal blood samples from CLL patients receiving ibrutinib monotherapy were subjected to high-throughput TCR beta sequencing. The patients took part in an open-label, single-center phase 2 trial of ibrutinib monotherapy.

This chain joins TRBV6-5 to TRBJ1-5; the D gene cannot be named for sure. Sequenced here: PBMCs, sampled after 12 months of ibrutinib treatment. The origin of this receptor is a human donor with chronic lymphocytic leukemia. CDR3 reads: CASSYRLNQPQHF. The sequenced DNA: TGTGCCAGCAGTTACCGGCTCAATCAGCCCCAGCATTTT.